The present T cell receptor beta chain was sequenced within a study of cytomegalovirus exposure and HLA in healthy donors. Study-wide findings and caveats: Later analysis identified a missense DCLRE1C variant that was linked to TCR beta V- and J-gene trimming.

PCR was performed using 60 Vbeta and 13 Jbeta primers. Some clones are missing from TCRdb's copy, which holds only in-frame ones; the method was immunoSEQ multiplex PCR. Seen here are around 180,000 clones, 70% to 85% observed once, and the top ten hold approximately 1.2%. Regarding this clone: Its antigen remains unidentified.

Material: PBMCs. This receptor was taken from a girl under 10 years old in good health and CMV-seropositive.

For the CDR3, the DNA is TGTGCCAGCAGTGACGAAAGCGGGACCCACTACGAGCAGTACTTC. It is translated as CASSDESGTHYEQYF. The V gene is TRBV6-4, the J gene TRBJ2-7, with 7 nucleotides matching TRBD2. The ends lost 2 bases at V and 3 bases at J; junction bases unmatched: 7. This CDR3 is 15 amino acids long. The germline gives CDR1 MRHNA, CDR2 SNTAGT.